The 13 T cell receptor beta chains given below trace back to one sample, sequenced in a study of blood T cells in healthy people across ages. For the second PCR, which ran for about 7 to 11 cycles, a sample-barcoded 5' primer and a J-beta primer mix were used. TCRdb redid the calling of the 5' RACE reads with MiXCR, one entry per CDR3 protein. The repertoire has some 1.4 million distinct CDR3 sequences, 40% to 50% of them found once; the top ten carry 7.9%. Sequencing was performed on blood. These receptors were obtained from a young woman in good health.

The chain joins TRBV7-2 to TRBJ1-4, with D possibly being TRBD1 (6 bases). In germline, CDR1 is SGHTA, CDR2 FQGNSA. CDR3 length: 13 amino acids. With 5 bases removed from V and 6 bases from J, the gap between germline ends came to 10 bases. CDR3 sequence reads: CASSVDRHEKLFF. The CDR3 DNA sequence: TGTGCCAGCAGCGTAGACAGGCATGAAAAACTGTTTTTT.

The rearrangement links TRBV3-1 to TRBJ2-3, with 9 bases that match TRBD2. The CDR3 loop spans 16 amino acids. Per germline, CDR1 LGHDT and CDR2 YNNKEL (reference sequence). V shed 0 bases and J 3 bases; nucleotides not matched to a gene: 4. This CDR3 reads CASSQEGLARTDTQYF. The DNA of the CDR3 is TGTGCCAGCAGCCAAGAGGGACTAGCCAGAACAGATACGCAGTATTTT.

This clonotype was observed a few times. This chain joins TRBV19 and TRBJ1-2; D uncertain. Trimming cost V 4 bases and J 0 bases, with 12 bases left between them. Germline CDR1 LNHDA, CDR2 SQIVND (reference sequence). The CDR3 runs 15 residues. CDR3 in DNA: TGTGCCAGTAGTAAGGTCCCAGCGACTAACTATGGCTACACCTTC. Translation: CASSKVPATNYGYTF.

CDR3 region: CSALPANEQFF. In nucleotides, the CDR3 is TGCAGTGCCCTTCCCGCCAATGAGCAGTTCTTC. The chain recombines TRBV20-1 with TRBJ2-1; D call uncertain. Germline V lookup: CDR1 DFQATT, CDR2 SNEGSKA (reference sequence). V gave up 6 bases and J gave up 6 bases, with 9 bases separating them. This CDR3 contains 11 residues.

The chain recombines TRBV15 with TRBJ2-5; D is undetermined. Germline lookup yields CDR1 LNHNV and CDR2 YYDKDF (reference sequence). The CDR3 extends over 14 amino acids. Trimming removed 0 bases at V and 5 bases at J, with 10 bases between. The CDR3 nucleotides are TGTGCCACCAGCAGAGATATCCTAGTGGAGACCCAGTACTTC. It yields the protein CATSRDILVETQYF.

Points on this clonotype: Relative to the germline gene, one junction end is altered; a read error may explain this. The V gene is TRBV6-1, the J gene TRBJ1-2; tentative D call: TRBD1 (5 bases). The CDR3 is 16 residues long. The germline V gene has CDR1 MNHNS and CDR2 SASEGT. The CDR3 region has the DNA TGTGCCAGCAGTGAAGGTCCCAGGGTGGGCCCCTATAGCTACACCTTC. Its protein product is CASSEGPRVGPYSYTF.

This clonotype was seen only a few times. This chain joins TRBV20-1 and TRBJ2-6; D is uncertain. V was trimmed by 0 bases and J by 2 bases, leaving 8 bases between them. The CDR3 loop spans 15 amino acids. Germline loops: CDR1 DFQATT, CDR2 SNEGSKA (reference sequence). CDR3 region: CSARDPGAGANVLTF. In DNA, the CDR3 is TGCAGTGCTAGAGATCCAGGCGCTGGGGCCAACGTCCTGACTTTC.

This clonotype occurred a few times. V is TRBV29-1 and J is TRBJ2-1; D not certain. This CDR3 is built from 13 residues. Looked up from germline, CDR1 is SQVTM and CDR2 is ANQGSEA. The V gene lost 4 bases and the J gene lost 6 bases, with 13 bases spanning the gap. CDR3 residues: CSVGTLLTNEQFF. In nucleotides, the CDR3 is TGCAGCGTTGGGACCTTGCTAACCAATGAGCAGTTCTTC.

This clonotype was counted a few times. V and J are TRBV6-5 and TRBJ2-7; 9 bases match TRBD1. TRBJ2-5 matches the DNA end more closely, so the J call is doubtful. Germline V gene sequence: CDR1 MNHEY, CDR2 SVGAGI. The CDR3 length is 14 residues. The chain's CDR3 is CASSYGTGRETQYF. CDR3 sequence (DNA): TGTGCCAGCAGTTACGGGACAGGGAGGGAGACCCAGTACTTC.

The V gene is TRBV5-5, the J gene TRBJ2-2; TRBD2 aligns across 7 bases. Unmatched junction bases numbered 2, after V lost 0 bases and J lost 0 bases. This CDR3 comprises 16 residues. The germline V gene has CDR1 SGHKS and CDR2 YYEKEE (reference sequence). CDR3 in DNA: TGTGCCAGCAGCTTGGCGGGGGGACCGAACACCGGGGAGCTGTTTTTT. Its protein product is CASSLAGGPNTGELFF.

Note on this clonotype: Compared with germline, one end of the junction differs, possibly owing to a read error. The gene calls are TRBV20-1 and TRBJ1-1; 7 bases align to TRBD1. This CDR3 is built from 16 residues. CDR1 DFQATT and CDR2 SNEGSKA come from the germline V gene (reference sequence). This CDR3 reads CSSRGGSGKGNTGAFF. The CDR3 nucleotides read TGCAGTTCCAGGGGGGGCAGCGGTAAGGGGAACACTGGAGCTTTCTTT.

A single count supports this clonotype. This chain uses TRBV2 with TRBJ1-4; D call uncertain. V was shortened by 7 bases and J by 12 bases, with 15 bases between the two germline ends. There are 12 residues in the CDR3. CDR1 is SNHLY and CDR2 is FYNNEI in the germline V gene. CDR3 protein: CASNAAQPELFF. CDR3 coding DNA: TGTGCCAGCAATGCAGCCCAGCCAGAACTGTTTTTT.

Concerning this clonotype itself: The junction does not match germline at one end; this may be a read error. V and J are TRBV29-1 and TRBJ2-5; 8 bases are shared with TRBD1. Germline assignment: CDR1 SQVTM and CDR2 ANQGSEA. This CDR3 is built from 12 residues. This CDR3 reads CGVEQGAETQYF. CDR3 nucleotides: TGCGGCGTTGAGCAGGGGGCAGAGACCCAGTACTTC.